This T cell receptor beta chain came from a study of T-cell reconstitution after alpha-beta-depleted transplantation in children. The V segment lost 5 bases and the J segment 4 bases; nucleotides outside the gene matches: 4. Germline CDR1 and CDR2: SGHTA and FQGNSA. The CDR3 runs to 14 residues. The study, taken as a whole, reports: By one year post-transplant, T-cell counts and diversity largely arose from T cells that were newly produced. Some patients showed high day-60 TCRbeta diversity, which derived from surviving recipient T cells and thymic progenitors. In patients about two months after transplant, alpha-beta T cells reportedly arose from several hundred expanded graft clones.

A word on this clonotype: Its cognate antigen is unknown.

Unique molecular identifiers tagged the TCRbeta library. Each CDR3 protein gets one entry after TCRdb re-called the PCR reads with MiXCR. This table holds fewer than 550,000 distinct CDR3 sequences, roughly 10% found once. The rearrangement joins TRBV7-2 to TRBJ2-5; 10 bases are a match to TRBD2. The sample in question was PBMCs, mostly from graft donor cells, obtained 180 days after TCRalphabeta/CD19-depleted stem cell transplant. This TCR came from a female patient aged 2-15 years who had a stem cell transplant for aplastic anemia, so the T cells may come from the graft donor. The CDR3: CASSQAGGGETQYF. CDR3 DNA sequence: TGTGCCAGCAGCCAAGCGGGGGGGGGAGAGACCCAGTACTTC.